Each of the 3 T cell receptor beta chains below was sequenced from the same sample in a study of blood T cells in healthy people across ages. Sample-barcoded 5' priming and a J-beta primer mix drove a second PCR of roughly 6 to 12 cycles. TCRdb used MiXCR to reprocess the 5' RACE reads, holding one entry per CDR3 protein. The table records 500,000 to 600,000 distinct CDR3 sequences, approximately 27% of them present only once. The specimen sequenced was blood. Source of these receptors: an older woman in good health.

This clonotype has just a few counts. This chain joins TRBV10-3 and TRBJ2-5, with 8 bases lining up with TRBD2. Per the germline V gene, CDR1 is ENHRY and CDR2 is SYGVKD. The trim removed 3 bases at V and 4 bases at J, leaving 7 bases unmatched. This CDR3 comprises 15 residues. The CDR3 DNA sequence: TGTGCCATCAGTGATAGGCGGGGGGCCTCAGAGACCCAGTACTTC. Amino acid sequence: CAISDRRGASETQYF.

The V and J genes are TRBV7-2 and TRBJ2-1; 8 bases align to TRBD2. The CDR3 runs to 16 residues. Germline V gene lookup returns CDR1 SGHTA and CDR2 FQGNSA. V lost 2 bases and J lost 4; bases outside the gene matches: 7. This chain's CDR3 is CASSLRGLGGYNEQFF. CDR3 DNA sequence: TGTGCCAGCAGCTTAAGGGGACTAGGGGGATACAATGAGCAGTTCTTC.

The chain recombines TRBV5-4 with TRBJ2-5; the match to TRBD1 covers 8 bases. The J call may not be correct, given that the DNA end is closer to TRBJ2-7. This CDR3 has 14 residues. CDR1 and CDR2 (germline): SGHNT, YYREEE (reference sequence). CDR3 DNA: TGTGCCAGCAGCTCCGGACAGGGTCTCCGCGAGCAGTACTTC. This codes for CASSSGQGLREQYF.